The 18 T cell receptor beta chains below come from one sample, sequenced in a study of blood T cell repertoires in COVID-19. Method: immunoSEQ multiplex PCR; TCRdb's copy keeps in-frame clones and lacks some. The table has about 400,000 clones, 85% to 90% seen once; the top ten hold 2.5% to 3.5%. Material: peripheral blood. The receptors shown here come from a human donor in a cohort sampled during active COVID-19.

J is TRBJ1-3 and V is TRBV5-5, with D maybe TRBD1 (6 bases). The germline V gene encodes CDR1 SGHKS and CDR2 YYEKEE (reference sequence). This CDR3 spans 16 amino acids. Trimming removed 4 bases at V and 0 bases at J, with 14 bases between. The CDR3 is CASSVDSMLSGNTIYF. CDR3 sequence (DNA): TGTGCCAGCAGCGTGGACAGTATGCTCTCTGGAAACACCATATATTTT.

This clone was observed once. The chain employs TRBV14 and TRBJ1-3; TRBD1 is a possible D gene (5 bases). V lost 6 bases and J lost 0, with 18 bases in between. The germline V gene encodes CDR1 SGHDN and CDR2 FVKESK. This CDR3 is 17 amino acids long. CDR3 in DNA: TGTGCCAGCAGTCCCCGCTACGGGGGGTCCTCTGGAAACACCATATATTTT. Residues: CASSPRYGGSSGNTIYF.

J is TRBJ1-4 and V is TRBV2, with D perhaps matching TRBD1 (6 bases). The ends were cut back, 10 bases at V and 4 bases at J, with 13 bases in the middle. Germline assignment: CDR1 SNHLY and CDR2 FYNNEI. The CDR3 extends over 13 amino acids. The CDR3 protein is CANSRTVNEKLFF. The CDR3 bases are TGTGCCAACTCAAGGACAGTTAATGAAAAACTGTTTTTT.

In its sample, this clone was seen once. V is TRBV6-4 and J is TRBJ1-5; weak D call: TRBD1 (6 bases). Per the germline V gene, CDR1 is MRHNA and CDR2 is SNTAGT. The germline V and J ends were trimmed by 6 bases and 7 bases, with 10 bases remaining between them. The CDR3 is 12 amino acids. CDR3 in amino acids: CASRDSFQPQHF. The CDR3 DNA sequence: TGTGCCAGCAGGGACAGCTTCCAGCCCCAGCATTTT.

Turning to this clone: One junction end does not reproduce the germline sequence, and a read error may be involved. The chain joins TRBV29-1 to TRBJ1-1, with TRBD1 identical over 8 bases. CDR3 size: 14 residues. Germline-derived CDR1 and CDR2 are SQVTM and ANQGSEA. The CDR3, as DNA: TGCAGCGTTGAAAGGTGGGACAGGAACGCTGAAGCTTTCTTT. Protein sequence: CSVERWDRNAEAFF.

This rearrangement joins TRBV15 to TRBJ2-1, with 8 bases lining up with TRBD2. The germline gives CDR1 LNHNV, CDR2 YYDKDF (reference sequence). V trimming: 0 bases; J trimming: 4 bases; junction bases outside the gene matches: 5. The CDR3 is 16 amino acids. The CDR3 sequence: CATSRDRERGYNEQFF. Here the CDR3 DNA reads TGTGCCACCAGCAGAGATCGGGAGCGGGGGTACAATGAGCAGTTCTTC.

The gene calls are TRBV20-1 and TRBJ1-1; D unclear. The CDR3 spans 11 residues. The germline CDR1 and CDR2 sequences are DFQATT and SNEGSKA (reference sequence). V was clipped by 2 bases and J by 8 bases, with 9 bases between them. The CDR3 spells CSARPSEEAFF. The CDR3 DNA sequence: TGCAGTGCTAGACCCAGCGAGGAAGCTTTCTTT.

The CDR3 nucleotides read TGCGCCAGCAGCCAAGATCCCCCCGGGACAGGGGCCCCGATCATTGGTCTGAGTGAGCAGTTCTTC. It specifies CASSQDPPGTGAPIIGLSEQFF. This chain uses TRBV4-1 with TRBJ2-1, with TRBD1 matching over 10 bases. CDR1 is MGHRA, CDR2 YSYEKL, per germline. The CDR3 is made up of 22 amino acids. V was clipped by 0 bases and J by 9 bases; unmatched bases: 26.

V and J are TRBV6-6 and TRBJ1-1; 7 bases map to TRBD1. The V and J ends lost 2 bases and 1 base, in that order; junction bases with no gene match: 4. CDR1 is MNHNY and CDR2 is SVGAGI in the germline V gene (reference sequence). This CDR3 region has 15 residues. As DNA, the CDR3 is TGTGCCAGCAGTTACGCACAGGGGAAGAACACTGAAGCTTTCTTT. It codes for CASSYAQGKNTEAFF.

This chain links TRBV3-1 (or the pseudogene TRBV3-2) with TRBJ2-5; the D gene is possibly TRBD2 (6 bases). Germline-derived CDR1 and CDR2 are LGHDT and YNNKEL (reference sequence). The CDR3 is made up of 13 amino acids. The V end was cut by 5 bases, the J end by 2 bases, with 9 bases between. CDR3 nucleotides: TGTGCCAGCAGCGGGACTCCACAAGAGACCCAGTACTTC. Its protein product is CASSGTPQETQYF.

The chain is built from TRBV19 and TRBJ1-5, with D tentatively TRBD1 (6 bases). Trimming left V 1 base short and J 9 bases short, with 13 bases between. Germline loops: CDR1 LNHDA, CDR2 SQIVND (reference sequence). This CDR3 comprises 14 residues. DNA of the CDR3: TGTGCCAGTAGTATAGGAGGGGGATCTGGGCCCCAGCATTTT. Translation gives CASSIGGGSGPQHF.

The genes are TRBV9 and TRBJ2-7, with a weak D call TRBD1 (5 bases). Germline lookup yields CDR1 SGDLS and CDR2 YYNGEE. The V end lost 3 bases, the J end lost 0 bases, and 10 bases lay between the germline ends. This CDR3 region has 14 residues. DNA of the CDR3: TGTGCCAGCAGCGCGGACATATCCTCCTACGAGCAGTACTTC. This gives the protein CASSADISSYEQYF.

V is TRBV5-6 and J is TRBJ2-7, with D maybe TRBD1 (5 bases). V lost 3 bases and J 5 bases, leaving 24 bases between the germline ends. Germline V CDR1 and CDR2: SGHDT, YYEEEE. This CDR3 has 17 residues. The CDR3 region has the DNA TGTGCCAGCAGCTGGTGGGGAAAGCAGGGTGCTATCCACGAGCAGTACTTC. Protein sequence: CASSWWGKQGAIHEQYF.

The chain couples TRBV21-1 to TRBJ2-3; the D call in the table, TRBD1, was not verified against the DNA. TRBV21-1 is assigned pseudogene status. The CDR3 length is 17 residues. The CDR3 spells CASSKKQGKASTDTQYF. The CDR3 nucleotides read TGTGCCAGCAGCAAAAAACAGGGCAAGGCTAGCACAGATACGCAGTATTTT.

V usage is TRBV27 and J usage is TRBJ2-7; 10 nucleotides match TRBD2. Germline CDR1 is MNHEY and CDR2 is SMNVEV (reference sequence). V lost 5 bases, J lost 7 bases, and 8 bases stayed unmatched. The CDR3 runs 14 residues. For the CDR3, the DNA is TGTGCCAGCAGTGAAGCGGGAGGGTCTGTGGAGCAGTACTTC. Translated: CASSEAGGSVEQYF.

The chain combines TRBV7-9 with TRBJ2-1, with 7 bases lining up with TRBD1. Per the germline V gene, CDR1 is SEHNR and CDR2 is FQNEAQ (reference sequence). CDR3 length equals 14 residues. Germline trimming cut 5 bases from V and 2 bases from J; bases unmatched to any gene: 3. The CDR3 sequence is CASSEDRAYNEQFF. The CDR3 bases are TGTGCCAGCAGCGAAGACAGGGCCTACAATGAGCAGTTCTTC.

V usage is TRBV3-1 (or the pseudogene TRBV3-2) and J usage is TRBJ1-6; 7 bases agree with TRBD1. The CDR3 has 15 amino acids. CDR1 and CDR2 (germline): LGHDT, YNNKEL (reference sequence). J lost 8 bases, V lost 0 bases, and 4 bases had no gene match. CDR3 in DNA: TGTGCCAGCAGCCAAGACCGGGACAGCCATTCACCCCTCCACTTT. Residues: CASSQDRDSHSPLHF.

The chain carries TRBV28 and TRBJ2-7; TRBD2 might be the D (5 bases). The CDR3 is 12 residues long. Germline CDR1 and CDR2: MDHEN and SYDVKM. V was trimmed by 10 bases and J by 5 bases, leaving 15 bases between them. CDR3 sequence: CATGSDIHEQYF. CDR3 coding DNA: TGTGCCACGGGTAGCGACATCCACGAGCAGTACTTC.